The 25 T cell receptor beta chains presented below share a single source sample, sequenced in a study of response to subunit inactivated influenza vaccine. MiXCR, run by TCRdb on the RT-PCR reads, gives a single entry per CDR3 protein. The data contain some 300,000 distinct CDR3 sequences, 22% of them singletons. The source material was PBMCs from blood, sampled about 19 months after vaccination. Source of these receptors: a man between 50 and 69 years old who received an inactivated influenza vaccine.

This clonotype was detected only a few times. The V call is TRBV5-5, the J call TRBJ1-5, with 7 bases identical to TRBD1. In germline, CDR1 is SGHKS, CDR2 YYEKEE (reference sequence). The length of the CDR3 is 13 residues. V shed 4 bases, J shed 7 bases, and the junction held 5 bases outside the gene matches. The CDR3 reads CASSQTGIQPQHF. As DNA, the CDR3 is TGTGCCAGCAGCCAGACAGGGATCCAGCCCCAGCATTTT.

This clonotype was seen repeatedly, ten times or more. V gene TRBV7-9 combines with J gene TRBJ1-3; D possibly corresponds to TRBD1 (5 bases). V lost 8 bases and J 2 bases, leaving 16 bases between the germline ends. The CDR3 totals 15 residues. Germline assignment: CDR1 SEHNR and CDR2 FQNEAQ (reference sequence). The CDR3 DNA is TGTGCCAGCCCCCCGCCGGGGGTGACTGGAAACACCATATATTTT. Protein sequence: CASPPPGVTGNTIYF.

V gene TRBV10-2 combines with J gene TRBJ2-2; 12 bases map to TRBD2. V shed 9 bases, J shed 1 base, and the junction held 3 bases outside the gene matches. Germline CDR1 is WSHSY and CDR2 is SAAADI. This CDR3 region has 15 residues. The CDR3: CASRLAGENTGELFF. The CDR3 DNA is TGCGCCAGTCGACTAGCGGGGGAGAACACCGGGGAGCTGTTTTTT.

This chain links TRBV5-5 with TRBJ1-2; 10 positions match TRBD1. The CDR3 runs 15 residues. Per the germline V gene, CDR1 is SGHKS and CDR2 is YYEKEE (reference sequence). Germline trimming cut 6 bases from V and 5 bases from J; bases unmatched to any gene: 10. The CDR3 protein is CASTAGDRGPYGYTF. CDR3 in DNA: TGTGCCAGCACCGCCGGGGACAGGGGCCCATATGGCTACACCTTC.

This clonotype came up a few times. The genes are TRBV10-3 and TRBJ1-2; TRBD1 matches 8 bases. The germline V gene has CDR1 ENHRY and CDR2 SYGVKD. The CDR3 extends over 11 amino acids. J gave up 3 bases and V 10 bases, and 1 base lay outside the gene matches. The CDR3 coding sequence is TGTGCCACGACAGGGGACTATGGCTACACCTTC. It specifies CATTGDYGYTF.

Only a few counts were recorded for this clonotype. CDR3 nucleotides: TGCGCCAGCAGCTTGGTTTCCAGACAAGAGACCCAGTACTTC. This sequence encodes CASSLVSRQETQYF. The chain employs TRBV5-1 and TRBJ2-5; D is uncertain. From germline, CDR1 is SGHRS and CDR2 YFSETQ. V gave up 0 bases and J gave up 2 bases, with 8 bases separating them. The length of the CDR3 is 14 residues.

This clonotype was seen more than once but under ten times. This chain connects TRBV18 to TRBJ2-5; a weak D match, TRBD1 (6 bases). CDR1 KGHSH and CDR2 LQKENI come from the germline V gene. V was clipped by 4 bases and J by 1 base, with 13 bases between them. CDR3 length: 15 amino acids. The CDR3 sequence: CASSRSQGGQETQYF. The CDR3 DNA reads as TGTGCCAGCTCACGGTCACAGGGCGGCCAAGAGACCCAGTACTTC.

The V and J genes are TRBV20-1 and TRBJ2-7; D is uncertain. CDR3 length: 15 amino acids. CDR1 and CDR2 from the germline V gene are DFQATT and SNEGSKA (reference sequence). Trimming stripped 3 bases from V and 2 bases from J, with 17 bases between. The CDR3 protein is CSASAISARTYEQYF. CDR3 nucleotides: TGCAGTGCTAGTGCCATTTCAGCTCGTACCTACGAGCAGTACTTC.

The chain is built from TRBV6-5 and TRBJ2-1, with D possibly being TRBD1 (6 bases). Trimming removed 4 bases at V and 12 bases at J, with 16 bases between. CDR3 length equals 13 residues. The V gene's germline CDR1 is MNHEY and CDR2 SVGAGI. The CDR3 sequence is CASSSDRRNPQFF. The DNA of the CDR3 is TGTGCCAGCAGTTCCGACAGGCGGAATCCGCAGTTCTTC.

This chain connects TRBV12-3 or TRBV12-4 to TRBJ1-5; D is perhaps TRBD1 (5 bases). The CDR3 has 14 amino acids. V lost 7 bases to trimming and J lost 3 bases, with 13 bases between them. This chain's CDR3 is CASTPGRDNQPQHF. The CDR3 region has the DNA TGTGCCAGCACCCCCGGCAGGGACAATCAGCCCCAGCATTTT.

The gene calls are TRBV5-6 and TRBJ1-2; D remains unclear. Trimming removed 0 bases at V and 3 bases at J, with 12 bases between. The length of the CDR3 is 15 residues. In germline, CDR1 is SGHDT, CDR2 YYEEEE. The CDR3 reads CASSLVGGVYYGYTF. As DNA, the CDR3 is TGTGCCAGCAGCTTGGTAGGCGGAGTCTACTATGGCTACACCTTC.

This clonotype occurred a few times. The V call is TRBV5-1, the J call TRBJ1-1; TRBD1 matches 9 bases. This CDR3 has 15 residues. V lost 0 bases, J lost 5 bases, and 5 bases stayed unmatched. Germline V gene lookup returns CDR1 SGHRS and CDR2 YFSETQ. Written as DNA, the CDR3 is TGCGCCAGCAGCTTGGGACAGGGGGTGATGACTGAAGCTTTCTTT. This codes for CASSLGQGVMTEAFF.

This clonotype was observed a few times. The gene calls are TRBV24-1 and TRBJ1-5; no clear D gene. The CDR3 length is 14 residues. The V and J ends lost 3 bases and 0 bases respectively, with 5 bases between them. CDR1 is KGHDR, CDR2 SFDVKD, per germline. CDR3 sequence: CATSDRVSNQPQHF. As DNA, the CDR3 is TGTGCCACCAGTGATAGGGTTAGCAATCAGCCCCAGCATTTT.

CDR3 bases: TGCAGTACCACTCGGGGAGAGGGGGCCAAAAACATTCAGTACTTC. Translating it yields CSTTRGEGAKNIQYF. The chain uses TRBV20-1 and TRBJ2-4; D could derive from TRBD1 or TRBD2 (5 bases each). Germline CDR1 DFQATT, CDR2 SNEGSKA (reference sequence). V lost 8 bases and J 1 base, leaving 18 bases between the germline ends. CDR3 length equals 15 residues.

The chain combines TRBV6-5 with TRBJ1-2; 7 nucleotides align to TRBD1. V gave up 4 bases and J gave up 4 bases; unmatched junction bases: 9. Per germline, CDR1 MNHEY and CDR2 SVGAGI. This CDR3 contains 15 residues. The CDR3 loop is CASSFLTGLGYGYTF. CDR3 in DNA: TGTGCCAGCAGTTTTTTGACAGGGCTCGGCTATGGCTACACCTTC.

The CDR3 DNA sequence: TGTGCCAGCAGCCGAGCGGGAGGAGAGTACGAGCAGTACTTC. Translation: CASSRAGGEYEQYF. V gene TRBV6-1 combines with J gene TRBJ2-7; 9 bases align to TRBD2. CDR1 and CDR2 (germline): MNHNS, SASEGT. Losses at the gene ends were 6 bases for V and 4 bases for J; bases not matched to a gene: 7. The CDR3 loop spans 14 amino acids.

V usage is TRBV9 and J usage is TRBJ1-4; tentatively, D is TRBD1 (6 bases). Germline values: CDR1 SGDLS, CDR2 YYNGEE. CDR3 length equals 17 residues. Trimming shortened V by 0 bases and J by 1 base, and 13 bases separated the two germline ends. CDR3 residues: CASSVDWEQGTNEKLFF. The DNA of the CDR3 is TGTGCCAGCAGCGTAGATTGGGAACAGGGAACTAATGAAAAACTGTTTTTT.

About this clonotype itself: The junction does not match germline at one end; this may be a read error. V and J are TRBV4-2 and TRBJ2-7, with a weak D call TRBD2 (6 bases). The CDR3 runs 15 residues. Germline V gene data show CDR1 as LGHNA and CDR2 as YNFKEQ. The CDR3 here is CASSQDPSVSYEQYF. For the CDR3, the DNA is TGTGCCAGCAGTCAAGACCCTAGCGTCTCCTACGAGCAGTACTTC.

This clonotype showed up just a few times. The chain joins TRBV10-3 to TRBJ1-2, with D unclear. V lost 2 bases and J 7 bases, leaving 14 bases between the germline ends. Germline V gene lookup returns CDR1 ENHRY and CDR2 SYGVKD. The CDR3 loop spans 14 amino acids. CDR3 sequence: CAISETRTSGGYTF. CDR3 bases: TGTGCCATCAGTGAGACACGTACGTCGGGTGGCTACACCTTC.

The V call is TRBV19, the J call TRBJ2-7; 9 bases are shared with TRBD1. This CDR3 is built from 16 residues. Germline CDR1 reads LNHDA; CDR2 reads SQIVND (reference sequence). J lost 0 bases, V lost 5 bases, and 8 bases had no gene match. The CDR3 reads CASSPSGQGFSYEQYF. The CDR3 region has the DNA TGTGCCAGTAGTCCCTCGGGACAGGGATTCTCCTACGAGCAGTACTTC.

This sequence joins TRBV7-8 and TRBJ2-1, with 9 bases identical to TRBD1. The CDR3 runs 14 residues. Looked up from germline, CDR1 is SGHVS and CDR2 is FQNEAQ. Losses at the gene ends were 8 bases for V and 6 bases for J; bases not matched to a gene: 8. The CDR3 coding sequence is TGTGCCAGCCGTTGGACGGACAGGGGCAATGAGCAGTTCTTC. Encoded protein: CASRWTDRGNEQFF.

J is TRBJ2-1 and V is TRBV14; D is ambiguous. Germline CDR1 reads SGHDN; CDR2 reads FVKESK. This CDR3 is built from 15 residues. Deletions cut 1 base from V and 7 bases from J, with 14 bases between. The CDR3 sequence: CASSQVGSSRNEQFF. The CDR3 coding sequence is TGTGCCAGCAGCCAAGTCGGATCCTCGAGGAATGAGCAGTTCTTC. Together with reference TRBV14 and TRBJ2-1, the CDR3 gives the full variable domain: EAGVTQFPSHSVIEKGQTVTLRCDPISGHDNLYWYRRVMGKEIKFLLHFVKESKQDESGMPNNRFLAERTGGTYSTLKVQPAELEDSGVYFCASSQVGSSRNEQFFGPGTRLTVL.

This clonotype was counted only a few times. The J gene is TRBJ2-1, the V gene TRBV28, with 8 nucleotides matching TRBD2. The V and J ends lost 6 bases and 2 bases, in that order; junction bases with no gene match: 3. Germline V gives CDR1 MDHEN, CDR2 SYDVKM. The CDR3 is made up of 14 amino acids. This CDR3 reads CASRREDTYNEQFF. The CDR3 coding sequence is TGTGCCAGCAGGCGGGAGGATACCTACAATGAGCAGTTCTTC.

This clonotype was detected a few times. V usage is TRBV12-3 or TRBV12-4 and J usage is TRBJ2-1, with D perhaps assigned TRBD1 or TRBD2 (5 bases each). Trimming cost V 7 bases and J 10 bases, with 20 bases left between them. This CDR3 has 14 residues. CDR3 loop: CASTLGTRGGEQFF. CDR3 in DNA: TGTGCCAGCACCCTGGGGACCCGTGGCGGCGAGCAGTTCTTC.

This clonotype was observed many times. The chain recombines TRBV25-1 with TRBJ1-1, with a possible D match to TRBD1 (5 bases). Germline V gene data show CDR1 as MGHDK and CDR2 as SYGVNS. The CDR3 length is 15 residues. Trimming shortened V by 5 bases and J by 4 bases, and 17 bases separated the two germline ends. DNA for the CDR3: TGTGCCAGCAGTACCACCTCGACAGATACCACTGAAGCTTTCTTT. It translates to CASSTTSTDTTEAFF.